Listed below are T cell receptor beta chains from one sample, sequenced in a study of T-cell memory formation after mild COVID-19. Using its own MiXCR run on the 5' RACE reads, TCRdb lists one record per CDR3 protein. The data contain some 270,000 distinct CDR3 sequences, 15% of them seen just once; the ten biggest clones take up over 2%. Sequenced input: PBMCs or a T cell subset sorted from them (not recorded which). The receptor set was obtained from an adult woman who had mild COVID-19 (a few samples of this study predate the infection). Cell type and time point are not known. Each CDR3 is given with its conserved first and last residue. A D gene is named only where the DNA matches it firmly. Part of the rows lack a size; the others show once, few, many or a class for expanded clones.

>TRBJ1-2|-|-|TRBV20-1
TGCAGTGCTTACAGGGTGTCTCATGGCTACACCTTC
CSAYRVSHGYTF
>TRBJ1-5|few|TRBD1|TRBV6-5
TGTGCCAGCAGTATCGGGACAGGGGAATCCCAGCCCCAGCATTTT
CASSIGTGESQPQHF
>TRBJ2-7|few|TRBD2|TRBV7-2
TGTGCCAGCAGACTAGCGGGGGGCCCAAACGAGCAGTACTTC
CASRLAGGPNEQYF
>TRBJ2-7|few|TRBD2|TRBV12-3/TRBV12-4
TGTGCCAGCAGTTCAAACCGACTAGCGGTGGGGGCCGAGCAGTACTTC
CASSSNRLAVGAEQYF
>TRBJ2-3|-|-|TRBV3-1
TGTGCCAGCAGCCAAGAGCGGCTCGGGACTAGCACAGATACGCAGTATTTT
CASSQERLGTSTDTQYF
>TRBJ2-5|many|-|TRBV10-3
TGTGCCATCAGACACATACAGAAAGAGACCCAGTACTTC
CAIRHIQKETQYF
>TRBJ2-2|-|-|TRBV4-3
TGCGCCAGCAGCCAAGATTGGCGGGAAGTCCCCGGGGAGCTGTTTTTT
CASSQDWREVPGELFF
>TRBJ1-1|medium-sized|-|TRBV7-3
TGTGCCAGCAGCACTAGGGATCAGGGAAAAATGAACACTGAAGCTTTCTTT
CASSTRDQGKMNTEAFF
>TRBJ1-1|-|TRBD1|TRBV7-8
TGTGCCAGCAGCACAAACTCAGGGGGTTTCGGTGAAGCTTTCTTT
CASSTNSGGFGEAFF
>TRBJ2-5|many|TRBD2|TRBV5-1
TGCGCCAGCAGCCGGACTAGCGGGGAGGGGGAGACCCAGTACTTC
CASSRTSGEGETQYF
>TRBJ2-7|many|-|TRBV12-3/TRBV12-4
TGTGCCAGCAGTTTAGACAGGAACTCCTACGAGCAGTACTTC
CASSLDRNSYEQYF
>TRBJ2-7|many|TRBD1|TRBV6-6
TGTGCCAGCAGTTTCGGGACAGGGGCCTACGAGCAGTACTTC
CASSFGTGAYEQYF
>TRBJ2-5|few|-|TRBV11-2
TGTGCCAGCAGCTTCTTATTTGTCTCGGGCGCAGAGACCCAGTACTTC
CASSFLFVSGAETQYF
>TRBJ1-1|few|TRBD1|TRBV11-2
TGTGCCAGCAGCAGACAGGGGGGAGGGGCTGAAGCTTTCTTT
CASSRQGGGAEAFF
>TRBJ1-1|-|-|TRBV5-6
TGTGCCAGCAGCTTGGTTGCCGTGAACACTGAAGCTTTCTTT
CASSLVAVNTEAFF
>TRBJ1-4|-|-|TRBV4-2
TGTGCCAGCAGCCAAGATCCAGCAGGGACTCGGGAAAAACTGTTTTTT
CASSQDPAGTREKLFF
>TRBJ1-1|-|-|TRBV10-2
TGCGCCAGCAGGGCCGAAACAGGGACTTCTGAAGCTTTCTTT
CASRAETGTSEAFF
>TRBJ2-3|-|-|TRBV4-3
TGCGCCAGCAGCCAAGAGATGAGTGAGACTCGGAGGAGAGATACGCAGTATTTT
CASSQEMSETRRRDTQYF
>TRBJ2-7|-|-|TRBV6-5
TGTGCCAGCAGTTATCAGCCAACAGGAGGGGGGACCTACGAGCAGTACTTC
CASSYQPTGGGTYEQYF
>TRBJ2-7|-|-|TRBV10-3
TGTGCCATCAGCAAGGGAAATTCCTACGAGCAGTACTTC
CAISKGNSYEQYF
>TRBJ2-5|-|-|TRBV5-4
TGTGCCAGCAGCACCCGGGACCGGGGAGAGACCCAGTACTTC
CASSTRDRGETQYF
>TRBJ2-2|-|TRBD1|TRBV5-1
TGCGCCAGCAACCTGGGGGACAGGGTGAACACCGGGGAGCTGTTTTTT
CASNLGDRVNTGELFF
>TRBJ1-1|-|-|TRBV6-6
TGTGCCAGCAGTTACTCGGGTTACACTGAAGCTTTCTTT
CASSYSGYTEAFF
>TRBJ2-1|many|TRBD1|TRBV10-3
TGTGCCATCAACCCAACAGGGGTGGGAGATGAGCAGTTCTTC
CAINPTGVGDEQFF
>TRBJ2-7|few|-|TRBV6-6
TGTGCCAGCAGTTTGGTCTCGACGGGCGAGCAGTACTTC
CASSLVSTGEQYF
>TRBJ2-3|few|-|TRBV2
TGTGCCAGCAGTGTAATCCCCACAGATACGCAGTATTTT
CASSVIPTDTQYF
>TRBJ2-1|few|TRBD2|TRBV11-3
TGTGCCAGCAGCCCTCACTGGACTAGAAGATCCTACAATGAGCAGTTCTTC
CASSPHWTRRSYNEQFF
>TRBJ2-2|many|-|TRBV5-1
TGCGCCAGCAGCTTGGAGTCCACGTCCGGAACCGGGGAGCTGTTTTTT
CASSLESTSGTGELFF
>TRBJ1-1|-|-|TRBV13
TGTGCCAGCAGCGAAGGGAGGGGGGAGAACACTGAAGCTTTCTTT
CASSEGRGENTEAFF
>TRBJ2-7|many|-|TRBV7-9
TGTGCCAGCAGCTTATATAGAGACGAGCAGTACTTC
CASSLYRDEQYF
>TRBJ2-5|-|TRBD2|TRBV7-7
TGTGCTAGCAGCCGAGGGGGACTAGCGACGGAGACCCAGTACTTC
CASSRGGLATETQYF
>TRBJ2-1|-|TRBD2|TRBV27
TGTGCCAGCAGTTTCCACGGACTAGCGGGAGTTTTAGAGCAGTTCTTC
CASSFHGLAGVLEQFF
>TRBJ2-2|-|TRBD2|TRBV7-3
TGTGCCAGCAGCACTAGGGGACTAGCGGGGAACACCGGGGAGCTGTTTTTT
CASSTRGLAGNTGELFF
>TRBJ2-5|-|TRBD2|TRBV27
TGTGCCAGCAGTTTAGCCCTTGCGGGGGTAGGGACCCAGTACTTC
CASSLALAGVGTQYF
>TRBJ1-4|-|-|TRBV20-1
TGCAGTGCTAGAGATGGGGCACAGGGAGGGGAAAAACTGTTTTTT
CSARDGAQGGEKLFF
>TRBJ2-7|few|-|TRBV4-2
TGTGCCAGCAGCCAGCCAGAGACCTCCTACGAGCAGTACTTC
CASSQPETSYEQYF
>TRBJ1-6|few|-|TRBV7-2
TGTGCCAGCAGCCGGACAACTGAAATCCGTTCACCCCTCCACTTT
CASSRTTEIRSPLHF
>TRBJ1-2|few|-|TRBV20-1
TGCAGTGCCCGGGGGGACGGGGGCGACTATGGCTACACCTTC
CSARGDGGDYGYTF
>TRBJ2-2|few|TRBD1|TRBV4-1
TGCGCCAGCAGCCGAGGGGACAGGGCCACCGGGGAGCTGTTTTTT
CASSRGDRATGELFF
>TRBJ2-1|-|TRBD2|TRBV2
TGTGCCAGCAGTAGACTAGCGGCTACCTACAATGAGCAGTTCTTC
CASSRLAATYNEQFF
>TRBJ2-1|few|TRBD2|TRBV20-1
TGCAGTGCTAACAGCGGGGAGAGACAGTTCTTC
CSANSGERQFF
>TRBJ1-1|many|-|TRBV20-1
TGCAGTGCTAGACGGGGAGGGCCAACGAACACTGAAGCTTTCTTT
CSARRGGPTNTEAFF
>TRBJ2-7|-|-|TRBV18
TGTGCCAGCTCACCAAGAGAGGGACCGGCCGAGCAGTACTTC
CASSPREGPAEQYF
>TRBJ2-1|-|TRBD2|TRBV7-9
TGTGCCAGCAGACCACTAGCGGGGGGATCTTACAATGAGCAGTTCTTC
CASRPLAGGSYNEQFF
>TRBJ1-2|-|TRBD1|TRBV6-5
TGTGCCAGCAAAGACAGGGGCGGTGGCTACACCTTC
CASKDRGGGYTF